This T cell receptor (beta chain) is from a study of tumor-infiltrating lymphocytes in localized non-small cell lung cancer. The wider study: Several tumor histologies, both smoking statuses, and some post-neoadjuvant chemotherapy samples were included. The study's findings and limits: Higher tumor T cell infiltration than in uninvolved lung was supported by TCRbeta sequencing. Only some patients had TCR sequencing, depending on available tissue. Technical variation could not be separated from intratumor heterogeneity here.

For this clone: What it binds is not known.

CDR1 and CDR2 from the germline V gene are SEHNR and FQNEAQ (reference sequence). The trim removed 0 bases at V and 12 bases at J, leaving 3 bases unmatched. The CDR3 runs to 13 residues. Sequenced by immunoSEQ multiplex PCR; TCRdb stores in-frame clones only, minus some. Of 20,000 to 25,000 clones in the sample, roughly three fifths were seen once. The sequencing input was lung tumor tissue. This TCR was sampled from a human donor with non-small cell lung cancer. V and J are TRBV7-9 and TRBJ1-4; TRBD1 agrees at 8 bases. The CDR3 bases are TGTGCCAGCAGCTTAGCTGGACAGGGCGAACTGTTTTTT. Amino acid sequence: CASSLAGQGELFF.